This T cell receptor beta chain was sequenced in a study of T cell repertoires in cytomegalovirus infection. Study as a whole: A matching HLA type, together with CMV infection, was signaled by public TCR beta signatures. Notes on the study in general: HLA-C-restricted, CMV-specific TCR beta clonotypes were dominant ex vivo. The study identified carriers of CMV plus the relevant HLA from cumulative public TCR beta family frequency.

TCRdb reprocessed the reads with MiXCR, giving one entry per CDR3 protein. Of about 110,000 distinct CDR3 sequences listed, about 30% are singletons. This clonotype has ten or more counts. No antigen is known for it. The input for sequencing was CD8+ T cells from cultured PBMCs, taken from culture after CMV antigen stimulation. This TCR derives from a human donor in good health (CMV status not recorded). Some clones in this sample may be carry-over from other donors' samples.

As DNA, the CDR3 is TGTGCCAGCAGATCAGCGATGGCTGGCTACACCTTC. Protein product: CASRSAMAGYTF. The chain employs TRBV12-3 or TRBV12-4 and TRBJ1-2; no reliable D call. CDR3 size: 12 residues. V shed 6 bases and J shed 7 bases, with 12 bases lying between them.